At least ten counts were recorded for the clone carrying this T cell receptor (beta chain). Its antigen is undetermined. Exclusion followed for patients with uncontrolled infection, other autoimmune disease, pregnancy or lactation. The PBMCs had their origin in approximately 10 ml of fresh peripheral blood. The source material, RNA transcripts, was used to amplify TCR beta CDR3 regions. When the TCR CDR3 underwent first-round RT-PCR, the HTBI primer set was used. TCRdb used MiXCR to reprocess the multiplex PCR reads, holding one entry per CDR3 protein. The sample contains approximately 600,000 distinct CDR3 sequences, 14% to 15% of which appear only once. This record comes from a study of T cells in Graves' hyperthyroidism and ophthalmopathy. Study-wide results and caveats: Most clonotypes expanded in thyroid above 0.001 were likewise present in blood. Through a model of 13 V-J features, ophthalmopathy was separated from stable hyperthyroidism.

In germline, CDR1 is GTSNPN, CDR2 SVGIG (reference sequence). V was clipped by 2 bases and J by 0 bases, with 17 bases between them. This CDR3 is built from 16 residues. The receptor was isolated from a middle-aged woman with Graves' ophthalmopathy. Sequencing was done on a sample of blood. The chain combines TRBV30 with TRBJ2-7, with D perhaps TRBD2 (5 bases). CDR3 sequence (DNA): TGTGCCTGGAGTAGCCGTCTATCCGGGAACTCCTACGAGCAGTACTTC. It encodes CAWSSRLSGNSYEQYF.